This T cell receptor beta chain came from a study of blood T cell repertoires in COVID-19 (dated by TCRdb to the early 2020s). Background on the whole study: The collaborator samples originated in the United States, Italy and Spain and spanned the acute and convalescent phases of COVID-19. The material from the prospective study consisted of cDNA or gDNA derived from T cells, B-cell-depleted T cells, or PBMCs. Deeply sampled blood TCRbeta repertoires from subjects exposed to, actively infected with, or recovered from COVID-19 were included in the dataset. The repertoires were made available in a free public database intended to serve as a resource for research on the immune response to SARS-CoV-2. The samples were drawn from the first 160 participants of the ongoing ImmuneRACE study and from 950 to 1,500 subjects provided by 6 global collaborators. A de-identified subject ID, COVID-19 status, age in years and sex were almost always included in the sample metadata. Where available, HLA class I and class II types were obtained from metadata supplied by the sample provider rather than from assay-based typing. The paper's findings and limits, for the study overall: Clinical and demographic metadata were provided uncurated, with the amount varying by source and participant.

Whole blood was collected in K2EDTA tubes by collaborating institutions according to the institutions' own protocols. For TCRbeta analysis, collaborators shipped samples in one of three forms: frozen whole blood, isolated PBMCs, or DNA extracted from either of those sample types. With regard to this clone: Its binding antigen is unknown. Base qualities were left out, and no much larger clone turns up one base away.

TCRbeta CDR3 regions were amplified from genomic DNA using the immunoSEQ Assay, a bias-controlled multiplex PCR. As for the original processing: Nucleated cell counts per sample were estimated from amplification of reference gene primers within the assay. To quantify the absolute abundance of each unique TCRbeta CDR3 rearrangement, sequence reads were collapsed and filtered. For each sample, productive Simpson clonality was calculated by taking the square root of Simpson's diversity index across productive rearrangements. What TCRdb holds here is the immuneACCESS table cut down to in-frame rearrangements. Part of the clones is not present; checked against another copy, under half of the missing clones reflect an unresolved V gene, and the others are unexplained. The DNA gave D and trimming, while V, J and clone size come from that table. Counted in this sample were 110,000 to 150,000 clones; 81% of them appeared once. Jointly, the top ten make up around 8.2% of the sample.

CDR1 and CDR2 were assigned from the germline V gene as SGHRS and YFSETQ. The cysteine opens and the phenylalanine closes a CDR3 of 13 amino acids. Only CDR3 DNA is held: 39 bases, read in frame from base 1. Trimming removed 0 bases from V and 5 bases from J, leaving 9 bases between the germline ends. This sequence originates from a human donor in a cohort sampled during active COVID-19. Sequenced input: peripheral blood. Recombination connected TRBV5-1 to TRBJ2-7; TRBD2 is possibly the D segment (6 matching bases). The CDR3 corresponds to CASSLVGGDEQYF. The nucleotide sequence is TGCGCCAGCAGCTTGGTTGGAGGGGACGAGCAGTACTTC.